Listed below are T cell receptor beta chains from one sample, sequenced in a study of CD8 T cells in ankylosing spondylitis. TCRdb ran MiXCR on the 5' RACE reads and lists one entry per CDR3 protein. Of around 490,000 distinct CDR3 sequences in the sample, over 4% were seen once. Material: blood, either unsorted or a sorted T cell fraction (not recorded which). The receptors come from a male donor with ankylosing spondylitis. Both conserved end residues are part of each CDR3. Each record gives: J gene, D gene, clone size, V gene, CDR3 length, CDR3 DNA, CDR3 protein. A D gene is named only where the DNA matches it firmly. The listing skips clone size in some rows; elsewhere it reads once, few, many or a size class.

TRBJ1-3	NA	many	TRBV27	15	TGTGCCAGCAGCCCGACAGGACTATTAGGAAACACCATATATTTT	CASSPTGLLGNTIYF
TRBJ2-5	TRBD1	few	TRBV5-1	14	TGCGCCAGCAGCTTACAGGGGATACAAGAGACCCAGTACTTC	CASSLQGIQETQYF
TRBJ2-7	NA	NA	TRBV28	14	TGTGCCAGCAGCGACCCAGGGTCCTCCTACGAGCAGTACTTC	CASSDPGSSYEQYF
TRBJ2-7	NA	many	TRBV28	13	TGTGCCAGCAGCCTCGTTTTAGGTTACGAGCAGTACTTC	CASSLVLGYEQYF
TRBJ2-5	TRBD2	NA	TRBV7-3	15	TGTGCCAGCAGCTCGACTAGCGGGGCCGGGGAGACCCAGTACTTC	CASSSTSGAGETQYF
TRBJ1-1	TRBD1	many	TRBV6-2/TRBV6-3	13	TGTGCCAGCAGATTCAGGGGGGGTACTGAAGCTTTCTTT	CASRFRGGTEAFF
TRBJ1-4	NA	many	TRBV28	15	TGTGCCAGCAGCAACGCAGGGGAGGGGGATGAAAAACTGTTTTTT	CASSNAGEGDEKLFF
TRBJ1-5	NA	many	TRBV20-1	11	TGCAGTGCTAGGGGGCGGCCGGACCAGCATTTT	CSARGRPDQHF
TRBJ1-1	NA	many	TRBV29-1	13	TGCAGCGTTGAGCGTGACCGTGGGACTGAAGCTTTCTTT	CSVERDRGTEAFF
TRBJ2-3	NA	NA	TRBV7-2	15	TGTGCCAGCAGCTCCTGGGGCGGGGTCACAGATACGCAGTATTTT	CASSSWGGVTDTQYF
TRBJ2-7	NA	NA	TRBV5-1	14	TGCGCCAGCAGCTTGGCGGGCAGGGGATCCGAGCAGTACTTC	CASSLAGRGSEQYF
TRBJ2-3	NA	NA	TRBV4-2	14	TGTGCCAGCAGCCAACAAACGACTGGGGCTACGCAGTATTTT	CASSQQTTGATQYF
TRBJ2-1	NA	many	TRBV4-1	16	TGCGCCAGCAGTCAAGGTAGGGCTAGGGGGGGGAATGAGCAGTTCTTC	CASSQGRARGGNEQFF
TRBJ2-1	NA	NA	TRBV15	16	TGTGCCACCAGCAGAGATAGTGAGGGGATAAACAATGAGCAGTTCTTC	CATSRDSEGINNEQFF
TRBJ2-5	TRBD2	few	TRBV7-8	15	TGTGCCAGCAGCCGCCGCTCCCGGGGGGAAGAGACCCAGTACTTC	CASSRRSRGEETQYF
TRBJ2-7	TRBD1	many	TRBV20-1	13	TGCAGTGCTCGTCCTGACAGGGACCACGAGCAGTACTTC	CSARPDRDHEQYF
TRBJ2-7	TRBD1	few	TRBV6-1	14	TGTGCCAGCACCCAAGTCGGGACAGAAGACGAGCAGTACTTC	CASTQVGTEDEQYF
TRBJ2-7	TRBD1	many	TRBV9	15	TGTGCCAGCAGCGTAACTGGGGACAGCTCCTACGAGCAGTACTTC	CASSVTGDSSYEQYF
TRBJ2-3	TRBD2	many	TRBV4-1	16	TGCGCCAGCAGCCAACAAATAGCGGGGCCTACAGATACGCAGTATTTT	CASSQQIAGPTDTQYF
TRBJ2-4	NA	NA	TRBV6-2/TRBV6-3	17	TGTGCCAGCAGTTATAGGACCGGAGGGTTTTCCAAAAACATTCAGTACTTC	CASSYRTGGFSKNIQYF